This T cell receptor (beta chain) was sequenced for a study of T cell responses to AZD1222 COVID-19 vaccine. Findings and caveats of the study: Breadth and depth of Spike-specific TCRs rose after two AZD1222 doses.

Profiled with immunoSEQ multiplex PCR; TCRdb holds only in-frame clones, not every one. Counted here are some 150,000 clones, roughly 90% occurring once; the ten biggest clones make up around 18%. Notes on this clone: Its antigen is unknown.

Germline-derived CDR1 and CDR2 are LNHDA and SQIVND (reference sequence). CDR3 size: 19 residues. With 0 bases removed from V and 3 bases from J, the gap between germline ends came to 23 bases. The sequence came from an adult in good health. The sequenced sample was peripheral blood, obtained on day 0 of AZD1222 vaccination. The rearrangement links TRBV19 to TRBJ1-2; D possibly corresponds to TRBD1 (5 bases). The CDR3 is CASSIEGVSGVDQDYGYTF. DNA of the CDR3: TGTGCCAGTAGTATAGAGGGGGTATCTGGCGTAGATCAGGACTATGGCTACACCTTC.